The clone carrying this TCR beta chain was recorded once. Per the germline V gene, CDR1 is MGHDK and CDR2 is SYGVNS. Losses at the gene ends were 5 bases for V and 2 bases for J; bases not matched to a gene: 3. CDR3 length equals 14 residues. This entry belongs to a study of PD-1 blockade in classical Hodgkin lymphoma. Method: immunoSEQ multiplex PCR; TCRdb's copy keeps in-frame clones and lacks some. The sample records approximately 150,000 clones, around four fifths being singletons. Patients all relapsed after autologous stem cell transplantation, and there was variation in brentuximab vedotin exposure.

This clonotype was sampled from a human donor with classical Hodgkin lymphoma. This chain uses TRBV25-1 with TRBJ2-5, with 9 nucleotides matching TRBD2. The material was peripheral blood mononuclear cells (PBMCs), obtained before the second cycle of nivolumab. The CDR3 is CASSLLAGQETQYF. DNA for the CDR3: TGTGCCAGCAGTTTGCTAGCGGGACAAGAGACCCAGTACTTC. The full variable domain, with the rest looked up from reference TRBV25-1 and TRBJ2-5, is EADIYQTPRYLVIGTGKKITLECSQTMGHDKMYWYQQDPGMELHLIHYSYGVNSTEKGDLSSESTVSRIRTEHFPLTLESARPSHTSQYLCASSLLAGQETQYFGPGTRLLVL.